The 18 T cell receptor beta chains given below trace back to one sample, sequenced in a study of CD8 T cells in Susac syndrome. An input of 0.5 to 1 ug of RNA was subjected to reverse transcription using random hexamers. TCRdb analysed the immunoSEQ multiplex PCR reads with MiXCR anew, one entry per CDR3 protein. This table holds roughly 200,000 distinct CDR3 sequences, 95% found once. The sequenced sample consisted of CD4+ T cells from PBMCs. The receptors were gathered from a human donor in good health.

The gene calls are TRBV12-3 or TRBV12-4 and TRBJ2-1; TRBD2 matches at 10 bases. Trimming cost V 3 bases and J 8 bases; bases outside gene matches: 4. There are 14 residues in the CDR3. CDR3 amino acids: CASSLGTSDHEQFF. The CDR3 bases are TGTGCCAGCAGTTTGGGGACTAGCGACCATGAGCAGTTCTTC.

The CDR3 loop reads CASSPMTSGRVGEQFF. The CDR3 bases are TGTGCCAGCAGCCCGATGACTAGCGGGAGGGTTGGTGAGCAGTTCTTC. This chain joins TRBV11-2 and TRBJ2-1; 14 nucleotides match TRBD2. The CDR3 runs 16 residues. Germline CDR1 and CDR2: SGHAT and FQNNGV. J gave up 9 bases and V 5 bases, and 9 bases lay outside the gene matches.

The chain has TRBV19 and TRBJ1-2; D gene uncertain. CDR1 is LNHDA and CDR2 is SQIVND in the germline V gene (reference sequence). CDR3 length equals 13 residues. The germline V and J ends were trimmed by 3 bases and 2 bases, with 7 bases remaining between them. The CDR3 protein is CASSMVGNYGYTF. CDR3 DNA sequence: TGTGCCAGTAGTATGGTAGGGAACTATGGCTACACCTTC.

This clonotype came up once. The chain has TRBV4-2 and TRBJ2-3; 15 bases are shared with TRBD2. The ends lost 5 bases at V and 4 bases at J; junction bases unmatched: 4. The CDR3 has 16 amino acids. From germline, CDR1 is LGHNA and CDR2 YNFKEQ. The CDR3 region is CASSMGLAGGADTQYF. In DNA form, the CDR3 reads TGTGCCAGCAGCATGGGACTAGCGGGAGGTGCAGATACGCAGTATTTT.

This chain links TRBV5-1 with TRBJ2-1, with a tentative D call TRBD2 (6 bases). The germline gives CDR1 SGHRS, CDR2 YFSETQ. V gave up 2 bases and J gave up 7 bases, with 13 bases separating them. This CDR3 is built from 14 residues. The CDR3 nucleotides read TGCGCCAGCAGCTTCCCGGGACTCGGGAATGAGCAGTTCTTC. Its protein product is CASSFPGLGNEQFF.

This chain's CDR3 is CASRADSYTGELFF. CDR3 in DNA: TGTGCCAGTCGAGCGGACAGCTACACCGGGGAGCTGTTTTTT. This chain uses TRBV12-3 or TRBV12-4 with TRBJ2-2, with D possibly TRBD1 on 6 matching bases. V lost 9 bases to trimming and J lost 3 bases, with 14 bases between them. This CDR3 spans 14 amino acids.

V is TRBV7-2 and J is TRBJ2-7; D gene ambiguous. Germline CDR1 and CDR2: SGHTA and FQGNSA. The V end was cut by 1 base, the J end by 3 bases, with 7 bases between. The CDR3 totals 13 residues. In nucleotides, the CDR3 is TGTGCCAGCAGCTTAGAGGAGTTCTACGAGCAGTACTTC. Protein product: CASSLEEFYEQYF. The whole variable domain, filled in from reference TRBV7-2 and TRBJ2-7, reads GAGVSQSPSNKVTEKGKDVELRCDPISGHTALYWYRQSLGQGLEFLIYFQGNSAPDKSGLPSDRFSAERTGGSVSTLTIQRTQQEDSAVYLCASSLEEFYEQYFGPGTRLTVT.

The CDR3 DNA reads as TGCAGTGCTAGAGACAAGCTAGCGCAGTTCTTC. As protein: CSARDKLAQFF. J is TRBJ2-1 and V is TRBV20-1, with D possibly TRBD2 on 5 matching bases. The V end lost 0 bases, the J end lost 12 bases, and 9 bases lay between the germline ends. CDR1 is DFQATT and CDR2 is SNEGSKA in the germline V gene (reference sequence). This CDR3 has 11 amino acids.

J is TRBJ1-6 and V is TRBV3-1; no firm D call. CDR3 size: 14 residues. Trimming pared 1 base from V and 9 bases from J, leaving 10 bases between. The germline gives CDR1 LGHDT, CDR2 YNNKEL (reference sequence). CDR3 nucleotide sequence: TGTGCCAGCAGCCAAGGGCCGGTCGGTTCACCCCTCCACTTT. Its protein is CASSQGPVGSPLHF.

The V call is TRBV3-1, the J call TRBJ1-5, with D perhaps TRBD1 (6 bases). The CDR3 has 15 residues. Trimming pared 4 bases from V and 6 bases from J, leaving 16 bases between. Per the germline V gene, CDR1 is LGHDT and CDR2 is YNNKEL (reference sequence). CDR3 amino acids: CASSRMGLQGQPQHF. CDR3 in DNA: TGTGCCAGCAGCCGAATGGGACTACAGGGTCAGCCCCAGCATTTT.

The chain joins TRBV29-1 to TRBJ1-2; TRBD1 might be the D (5 bases). The CDR3 sequence is 14 residues long. CDR1 and CDR2 from the germline V gene are SQVTM and ANQGSEA. With 0 bases removed from V and 5 bases from J, the gap between germline ends came to 13 bases. In DNA, the CDR3 is TGCAGCGTTGAAGAGACCGGGACGGGTTATGGCTACACCTTC. It encodes CSVEETGTGYGYTF.

This chain links TRBV25-1 with TRBJ1-1; perhaps TRBD1 as D (6 bases). Per germline, CDR1 MGHDK and CDR2 SYGVNS. CDR3 size: 12 residues. Trimming removed 1 base from V and 11 bases from J, with 11 bases in between. This CDR3 is CASSESVDSAFF. For the CDR3, the DNA is TGTGCCAGCAGTGAATCGGTGGACAGCGCTTTCTTT.

J is TRBJ2-1 and V is TRBV3-1; D ambiguous. Trimming left V 1 base short and J 2 bases short, with 9 bases between. CDR1 is LGHDT, CDR2 YNNKEL, per germline (reference sequence). The CDR3 loop spans 15 amino acids. CDR3 in DNA: TGTGCCAGCAGCCAAGGCTACGAGACCTACAATGAGCAGTTCTTC. Translation: CASSQGYETYNEQFF.

The rearrangement links TRBV5-1 to TRBJ2-7; no definite D call. With 4 bases removed from V and 3 bases from J, the gap between germline ends came to 14 bases. The CDR3 covers 14 residues. Looked up from germline, CDR1 is SGHRS and CDR2 is YFSETQ. The CDR3 DNA follows: TGCGCCAGCAGCCCTCTTGCCGGATACTACGAGCAGTACGTC. Translating gives CASSPLAGYYEQYV.

The J gene is TRBJ1-1, the V gene TRBV9; D ambiguous. Trimming removed 0 bases from V and 1 base from J, with 4 bases in between. The CDR3 loop spans 13 amino acids. CDR1 is SGDLS and CDR2 is YYNGEE in the germline V gene. This CDR3 reads CASSVEQNTEAFF. The CDR3 nucleotides are TGTGCCAGCAGCGTAGAACAGAACACTGAAGCTTTCTTT.

The chain links TRBV12-3 or TRBV12-4 to TRBJ2-1; D is perhaps TRBD1 or TRBD2 (5 bases each). This CDR3 contains 14 residues. V gave up 5 bases and J gave up 9 bases, with 17 bases separating them. CDR3: CASSLGPTNSEQFF. In nucleotides, the CDR3 is TGTGCCAGCAGTCTGGGACCCACTAATAGTGAGCAGTTCTTC.

The chain employs TRBV6-2 or TRBV6-3 and TRBJ2-6; D is uncertain. V dropped 10 bases and J dropped 0 bases, with 7 bases sitting between them. The V gene's germline CDR1 is MNHEY and CDR2 SVGEGT. This CDR3 region has 13 residues. CDR3 DNA sequence: TGTGCCATTCTTATCTCTGGGGCCAACGTCCTGACTTTC. Protein product: CAILISGANVLTF.

Here the CDR3 DNA reads TGCAGTGCTAGAGATCCGGGAGAGACCCAGTACTTC. Residues: CSARDPGETQYF. The chain is built from TRBV20-1 and TRBJ2-5; D gene unclear. Germline values: CDR1 DFQATT, CDR2 SNEGSKA (reference sequence). Trimming left V 0 bases short and J 4 bases short, with 6 bases between. The CDR3 runs to 12 residues.